These 24 T cell receptor beta chains share one sample of origin, sequenced in a study of cytomegalovirus exposure and HLA in healthy donors. PCR employed 60 Vbeta and 13 Jbeta primers. Produced via immunoSEQ multiplex PCR; TCRdb's table is partial and in-frame only. The data contain about 150,000 clones, over 60% of them singletons. The sample consisted of PBMCs. These receptor sequences come from a man aged 25-45 years in good health and CMV-seronegative.

The chain joins TRBV7-3 to TRBJ1-1, with TRBD1 identical over 8 bases. The V gene end was trimmed by 2 bases and the J gene end by 2 bases; junction bases not matched to a gene: 4. CDR3 length: 15 amino acids. Per the germline V gene, CDR1 is SGHTA and CDR2 is FQGTGA. This CDR3 reads CASSLLGTGNTEAFF. In nucleotides, the CDR3 is TGTGCCAGCAGCTTACTTGGGACAGGAAACACTGAAGCTTTCTTT.

The chain is built from TRBV2 and TRBJ1-1; unclear D gene. Germline loops: CDR1 SNHLY, CDR2 FYNNEI. The ends were cut back, 7 bases at V and 1 base at J, with 13 bases in the middle. This CDR3 comprises 14 residues. Here the CDR3 reads CASTLRVPNTEAFF. The CDR3 DNA is TGTGCCAGCACCCTGAGGGTCCCGAACACTGAAGCTTTCTTT. The variable domain in full, with the rest retrieved from reference TRBV2 and TRBJ1-1, is EPEVTQTPSHQVTQMGQEVILRCVPISNHLYFYWYRQILGQKVEFLVSFYNNEISEKSEIFDDQFSVERPDGSNFTLKIRSTKLEDSAMYFCASTLRVPNTEAFFGQGTRLTVV.

The chain couples TRBV28 to TRBJ2-7; tentatively, D is TRBD1 (5 bases). In germline, CDR1 is MDHEN, CDR2 SYDVKM. The CDR3 is made up of 15 amino acids. Deletions cut 7 bases from V and 2 bases from J, with 18 bases between. DNA for the CDR3: TGTGCCAGCAAAGGAATGGCAGGGCAAACCTACGAGCAGTACTTC. It specifies CASKGMAGQTYEQYF.

The chain couples TRBV7-8 to TRBJ2-1, with a possible D match to TRBD2 (5 bases). Trimming pared 5 bases from V and 6 bases from J, leaving 11 bases between. The germline V gene encodes CDR1 SGHVS and CDR2 FQNEAQ. This CDR3 comprises 13 residues. CDR3 loop: CASSLLATNEQFF. CDR3 coding DNA: TGTGCCAGCAGCCTCTTAGCGACCAATGAGCAGTTCTTC.

The chain has TRBV5-4 and TRBJ2-7; 8 nucleotides line up with TRBD1. With V trimmed by 4 bases and J by 7 bases, 7 bases remained unmatched. Germline CDR1 reads SGHNT; CDR2 reads YYREEE (reference sequence). The CDR3 totals 13 residues. CDR3 bases: TGTGCCAGCAGCCGCGGACAGGGCGGGGAGCAGTACTTC. Translating it yields CASSRGQGGEQYF.

The chain employs TRBV25-1 and TRBJ1-1; D may be TRBD1 (6 bases). Germline CDR1 reads MGHDK; CDR2 reads SYGVNS. V was trimmed by 4 bases and J by 1 base, leaving 13 bases between them. The CDR3 contains 15 residues. The CDR3 region is CASSATGSSNTEAFF. The CDR3 DNA sequence: TGTGCCAGCAGTGCCACAGGGTCCTCGAACACTGAAGCTTTCTTT.

The V gene is TRBV9, the J gene TRBJ2-1, with TRBD2 matching 8 bases. J gave up 5 bases and V 4 bases, and 5 bases lay outside the gene matches. The CDR3 runs 14 residues. Germline CDR1 reads SGDLS; CDR2 reads YYNGEE. The CDR3 DNA reads TGTGCCAGCAGCCCCCCCGGGGGGGACAATGAGCAGTTCTTC. This sequence encodes CASSPPGGDNEQFF.

This chain joins TRBV5-1 and TRBJ1-1, with TRBD1 as a possible D gene (6 bases). V was shortened by 4 bases and J by 1 base, with 14 bases between the two germline ends. This CDR3 contains 15 residues. CDR1 is SGHRS and CDR2 is YFSETQ in the germline V gene. Written as DNA, the CDR3 is TGCGCCAGCAGCCTGGGGGCAGCTGCGAACACTGAAGCTTTCTTT. Translating it yields CASSLGAAANTEAFF.

The chain couples TRBV4-1 to TRBJ1-5; D remains unclear. The V end was cut by 5 bases, the J end by 4 bases, with 9 bases between. CDR3 length: 13 residues. Germline values: CDR1 MGHRA, CDR2 YSYEKL. Here the CDR3 DNA reads TGCGCCAGCAGCGTCAGGCTGAATCAGCCCCAGCATTTT. Its protein product is CASSVRLNQPQHF.

The chain is built from TRBV6-5 and TRBJ1-4, with 7 bases matching TRBD1. This CDR3 comprises 15 residues. J was trimmed by 7 bases and V by 0 bases; bases with no gene match: 5. Per germline, CDR1 MNHEY and CDR2 SVGAGI. The CDR3 loop is CASSYSGRGFEKLFF. CDR3 bases: TGTGCCAGCAGTTACTCGGGCAGGGGGTTTGAAAAACTGTTTTTT.

The chain carries TRBV4-1 and TRBJ1-1; no reliable D call. Germline V gives CDR1 MGHRA, CDR2 YSYEKL. The CDR3 contains 14 residues. V lost 0 bases and J 1 base, leaving 6 bases between the germline ends. CDR3 protein: CASSQDRRNTEAFF. DNA of the CDR3: TGCGCCAGCAGCCAAGACAGAAGGAACACTGAAGCTTTCTTT.

This clone was detected only once. This chain connects TRBV10-3 to TRBJ2-1; tentatively, D is TRBD2 (5 bases). V dropped 3 bases and J dropped 5 bases, with 11 bases sitting between them. The CDR3 runs 14 residues. The germline V gene encodes CDR1 ENHRY and CDR2 SYGVKD. As DNA, the CDR3 is TGTGCCATCAGTGAACTTAGCGCCAACAATGAGCAGTTCTTC. Amino acid sequence: CAISELSANNEQFF.

This clone appeared once. The CDR3 here is CASSSHRGGQGARGTEAFF. The DNA of the CDR3 is TGTGCCAGCAGCTCGCATCGGGGGGGACAGGGGGCACGAGGCACTGAAGCTTTCTTT. The chain couples TRBV11-3 to TRBJ1-1; 12 nucleotides align to TRBD1. V shed 4 bases and J 4 bases; nucleotides not matched to a gene: 16. Germline loops: CDR1 SGHNT, CDR2 YENEEA. CDR3 length equals 19 residues.

J is TRBJ1-6 and V is TRBV9; no reliable D call. The CDR3 is 16 amino acids. Trimming left V 3 bases short and J 6 bases short, with 16 bases between. Per germline, CDR1 SGDLS and CDR2 YYNGEE. CDR3 bases: TGTGCCAGCAGCGCATCGCAGATTAGCACTAATTCACCCCTCCACTTT. Translating gives CASSASQISTNSPLHF.

The chain combines TRBV2 with TRBJ1-5, with a possible D match to TRBD1 (6 bases). The CDR3 loop spans 17 amino acids. The V gene's germline CDR1 is SNHLY and CDR2 FYNNEI. V was shortened by 6 bases and J by 4 bases, with 22 bases between the two germline ends. The CDR3 protein is CASRGGPGANRNQPQHF. The DNA of the CDR3 is TGTGCCAGCAGAGGGGGACCCGGGGCAAATAGGAATCAGCCCCAGCATTTT. Combining the CDR3 with reference TRBV2 and TRBJ1-5 gives the whole variable domain EPEVTQTPSHQVTQMGQEVILRCVPISNHLYFYWYRQILGQKVEFLVSFYNNEISEKSEIFDDQFSVERPDGSNFTLKIRSTKLEDSAMYFCASRGGPGANRNQPQHFGDGTRLSIL.

The chain carries TRBV30 and TRBJ1-3; tentative D call: TRBD1 (6 bases). The germline V gene encodes CDR1 GTSNPN and CDR2 SVGIG (reference sequence). CDR3 length: 12 residues. The V and J ends lost 8 bases and 2 bases respectively, with 10 bases between them. CDR3 coding DNA: TGTGCCGGGAACAGGGCTGGAAACACCATATATTTT. Protein product: CAGNRAGNTIYF.

J is TRBJ2-4 and V is TRBV4-1; 14 positions match TRBD2. This CDR3 region has 18 residues. V trimming: 3 bases; J trimming: 1 base; junction bases outside the gene matches: 5. CDR1 is MGHRA, CDR2 YSYEKL, per germline. The CDR3 loop is CASSQLGLAGAAKNIQYF. Written as DNA, the CDR3 is TGCGCCAGCAGCCAGCTGGGACTAGCGGGAGCGGCCAAAAACATTCAGTACTTC.

V and J are TRBV18 and TRBJ2-2; possibly TRBD2 for D (6 bases). This CDR3 has 15 residues. The germline V gene has CDR1 KGHSH and CDR2 LQKENI. V shed 2 bases and J shed 3 bases, with 10 bases lying between them. The CDR3 DNA reads as TGTGCCAGCTCACCAGGAGGGTTTGACACCGGGGAGCTGTTTTTT. Its translation is CASSPGGFDTGELFF.

This chain joins TRBV2 and TRBJ2-1; 8 bases agree with TRBD1. The CDR3 loop spans 13 amino acids. Trimming removed 4 bases from V and 9 bases from J; junction bases left unmatched: 5. Per germline, CDR1 SNHLY and CDR2 FYNNEI. CDR3 sequence: CASSAVQGGEQFF. CDR3 coding DNA: TGTGCCAGCAGTGCGGTACAGGGGGGTGAGCAGTTCTTC.

This clone was recorded a few times. The genes are TRBV7-2 and TRBJ2-7; 8 bases are a match to TRBD2. Germline loops: CDR1 SGHTA, CDR2 FQGNSA. The trim removed 1 base at V and 2 bases at J, leaving 10 bases unmatched. The CDR3 is 17 amino acids. The DNA for the CDR3 is TGTGCCAGCAGCTTAGTCGGGCGGGGGGCGATCCCCTACGAGCAGTACTTC. This translates into CASSLVGRGAIPYEQYF.

The V call is TRBV6-5, the J call TRBJ2-7, with D possibly matching TRBD2 (6 bases). Per the germline V gene, CDR1 is MNHEY and CDR2 is SVGAGI. The ends were cut back, 6 bases at V and 2 bases at J, with 17 bases in the middle. This CDR3 spans 15 amino acids. This chain's CDR3 is CASRLAGTSTYEQYF. The DNA of the CDR3 is TGTGCCAGCAGGCTAGCCGGGACTTCAACCTACGAGCAGTACTTC.

The chain links TRBV6-6 to TRBJ2-7; a possible D gene is TRBD1 (6 bases). The V end was cut by 6 bases, the J end by 0 bases, with 12 bases between. The length of the CDR3 is 14 residues. Germline-derived CDR1 and CDR2 are MNHNY and SVGAGI (reference sequence). CDR3 sequence reads: CASRATGFSYEQYF. For the CDR3, the DNA is TGTGCCAGCAGGGCGACAGGTTTCTCCTACGAGCAGTACTTC.

CDR3 amino acids: CASSHGTGAMGETQYF. CDR3 nucleotides: TGCGCCAGCAGCCATGGGACAGGGGCTATGGGAGAGACCCAGTACTTC. This chain links TRBV4-1 with TRBJ2-5, with TRBD1 matching over 10 bases. The length of the CDR3 is 16 residues. Germline CDR1 and CDR2: MGHRA and YSYEKL. V shed 3 bases, J shed 4 bases, and the junction held 8 bases outside the gene matches.

This clone was detected a few times. This chain connects TRBV2 to TRBJ2-2, with TRBD2 matching over 9 bases. Germline trimming cut 4 bases from V and 0 bases from J; bases unmatched to any gene: 0. CDR3 length: 15 residues. Germline CDR1 and CDR2: SNHLY and FYNNEI. Here the CDR3 reads CASSGLAANTGELFF. Written as DNA, the CDR3 is TGTGCCAGCAGTGGACTAGCGGCGAACACCGGGGAGCTGTTTTTT.